The 10 T cell receptor beta chains presented below share a single source sample, sequenced in a study of T-cell reconstitution after alpha-beta-depleted transplantation in children. A TCRbeta library incorporating unique molecular identifiers was prepared. MiXCR, run by TCRdb on the PCR reads, gives a single entry per CDR3 protein. The repertoire holds approximately 270,000 distinct CDR3 sequences, about a tenth seen once, with roughly a tenth in the top ten. The sample in question was PBMCs from the stem cell graft donor, obtained from the stem cell graft. These receptors were collected from a human donor who donated a stem cell graft to a child with SCID.

There are a few counts of this clonotype. The rearrangement uses TRBV12-3 or TRBV12-4 and TRBJ2-7; D gene ambiguous. CDR3 length: 11 amino acids. Trimming pared 6 bases from V and 4 bases from J, leaving 7 bases between. For the CDR3, the DNA is TGTGCCAGCAGCCCCAGGTACGAGCAGTACTTC. Translated: CASSPRYEQYF.

Ten or more counts support this clonotype. The chain combines TRBV6-5 with TRBJ2-5; possible D gene TRBD2, 5 bases. The CDR3 consists of 14 residues. Per germline, CDR1 MNHEY and CDR2 SVGAGI. Trimming removed 4 bases at V and 7 bases at J, with 16 bases between. The CDR3 coding sequence is TGTGCCAGCAGTTTTCGGACTGCGTCTGGGACCCAGTACTTC. This encodes CASSFRTASGTQYF.

The chain is built from TRBV5-1 and TRBJ2-5, with D tentatively TRBD2 (5 bases). The CDR3 loop spans 15 amino acids. In germline, CDR1 is SGHRS, CDR2 YFSETQ. The ends were cut back, 0 bases at V and 1 base at J, with 10 bases in the middle. The CDR3 DNA follows: TGCGCCAGCAGCTTGGTTGCCAGCGGCCAAGAGACCCAGTACTTC. Its translation is CASSLVASGQETQYF.

The rearrangement joins TRBV10-3 to TRBJ2-1, with D possibly matching TRBD2 (5 bases). This CDR3 comprises 14 residues. The germline CDR1 and CDR2 sequences are ENHRY and SYGVKD. V was pared by 5 bases and J by 4 bases, with 12 bases between. The CDR3 region has the DNA TGTGCCATCAGTTATCGGGGTCCTTACAATGAGCAGTTCTTC. Translating gives CAISYRGPYNEQFF.

This clonotype was found a few times. The chain links TRBV5-1 to TRBJ1-4; D might be TRBD1 (6 bases). This CDR3 is built from 13 residues. Trimming removed 5 bases at V and 1 base at J, with 6 bases between. CDR1 SGHRS and CDR2 YFSETQ come from the germline V gene. The CDR3: CASRDRTNEKLFF. CDR3 nucleotide sequence: TGCGCCAGCAGGGACAGAACTAATGAAAAACTGTTTTTT.

The J gene is TRBJ1-1, the V gene TRBV29-1; D is ambiguous. Germline V lookup: CDR1 SQVTM, CDR2 ANQGSEA. The V gene lost 8 bases and the J gene lost 0 bases, with 7 bases spanning the gap. The CDR3 is 11 amino acids. This CDR3 reads CSTLLNTEAFF. CDR3 nucleotide sequence: TGCAGCACCTTGCTGAACACTGAAGCTTTCTTT.

This chain uses TRBV7-6 with TRBJ2-3; TRBD2 agrees at 10 bases. V shed 5 bases and J 3 bases; nucleotides not matched to a gene: 20. This CDR3 has 20 residues. The germline V gene has CDR1 SGHVS and CDR2 FNYEAQ. In nucleotides, the CDR3 is TGTGCCAGCAGCCCCTCCTTGGAGCGGGGGGGCCCTAAAGAAACAGATACGCAGTATTTT. It codes for CASSPSLERGGPKETDTQYF. Using reference TRBV7-6 and TRBJ2-3 for the parts outside the CDR3, the full variable domain is GAGVSQSPRYKVTKRGQDVALRCDPISGHVSLYWYRQALGQGPEFLTYFNYEAQQDKSGLPNDRFSAERPEGSISTLTIQRTEQRDSAMYRCASSPSLERGGPKETDTQYFGPGTRLTVL.

Only a few counts were recorded for this clonotype. The chain couples TRBV6-1 to TRBJ1-5; no firm D call. The ends were cut back, 6 bases at V and 1 base at J, with 10 bases in the middle. Germline CDR1 is MNHNS and CDR2 is SASEGT. The CDR3 totals 14 residues. In nucleotides, the CDR3 is TGTGCCAGCAGGGATGGGATGAGCAATCAGCCCCAGCATTTT. Protein: CASRDGMSNQPQHF.

The table lists this clonotype with many counts. The rearrangement joins TRBV12-3 or TRBV12-4 to TRBJ1-3, with TRBD1 matching over 12 bases. Trimming removed 10 bases from V and 4 bases from J; junction bases left unmatched: 14. The CDR3 loop spans 17 amino acids. The CDR3 DNA sequence: TGTGCCACCCAACCGGGACAGGGGGCAAACGGAGGAAACACCATATATTTT. It encodes CATQPGQGANGGNTIYF.

There are many counts of this clonotype. This chain joins TRBV20-1 and TRBJ2-7; 9 nucleotides agree with TRBD1. The V gene end was trimmed by 5 bases and the J gene end by 0 bases; junction bases not matched to a gene: 8. CDR3 length: 15 amino acids. Germline V gene sequence: CDR1 DFQATT, CDR2 SNEGSKA (reference sequence). CDR3 protein: CSAVTGGRPSYEQYF. The CDR3 coding sequence is TGCAGTGCTGTTACAGGGGGCCGGCCCTCCTACGAGCAGTACTTC.